This is a list of T cell receptor beta chains from one sample in a study of blood T cell repertoires in COVID-19. TCRdb's copy holds only in-frame clones and misses some; the assay was immunoSEQ multiplex PCR. The data show around 180,000 clones, roughly 86% seen once. Sequenced input: peripheral blood. Receptors were obtained from a woman between 25 and 40 years old with active or convalescent COVID-19. Each CDR3 is given with its conserved first and last residue. Each record gives: V gene, clone size, J gene, D gene, CDR3 protein, CDR3 DNA. A D gene is named only where the DNA matches it firmly. Size is omitted from some rows. Given values are once, few, many or a class for expanded clones.

v_gene: TRBV28
abundance: NA
j_gene: TRBJ1-4
d_gene: NA
CDR3aa: CASSPRQTNEKLFF
CDR3nt: TGTGCCAGCAGTCCTCGACAGACTAATGAAAAACTGTTTTTT

v_gene: TRBV3-1/TRBV3-2
abundance: NA
j_gene: TRBJ2-3
d_gene: NA
CDR3aa: CASSLRYSTDTQYF
CDR3nt: TGTGCCAGCAGCCTCCGGTATAGCACAGATACGCAGTATTTT

v_gene: TRBV19
abundance: few
j_gene: TRBJ1-5
d_gene: NA
CDR3aa: CASSSRGSLSNQPQHF
CDR3nt: TGTGCCAGTAGTTCCCGGGGGAGCCTTAGCAATCAGCCCCAGCATTTT

v_gene: TRBV7-9
abundance: few
j_gene: TRBJ2-5
d_gene: NA
CDR3aa: CASSARLQTQETQYF
CDR3nt: TGTGCCAGCAGCGCCCGACTCCAGACCCAAGAGACCCAGTACTTC

v_gene: TRBV3-1/TRBV3-2
abundance: NA
j_gene: TRBJ1-2
d_gene: NA
CDR3aa: CASSRGGTIGYTF
CDR3nt: TGTGCCAGCAGTCGAGGCGGAACTATTGGCTACACCTTC

v_gene: TRBV10-1
abundance: few
j_gene: TRBJ2-3
d_gene: NA
CDR3aa: CASSDPGEIDTQYF
CDR3nt: TGCGCCAGCAGTGATCCGGGGGAGATAGATACGCAGTATTTT

v_gene: TRBV7-2
abundance: NA
j_gene: TRBJ1-3
d_gene: NA
CDR3aa: CASSRNSPSGNTIYF
CDR3nt: TGTGCCAGCAGCCGTAATTCCCCCTCTGGAAACACCATATATTTT

v_gene: TRBV28
abundance: once
j_gene: TRBJ1-1
d_gene: NA
CDR3aa: CASSFSTVNTEAFF
CDR3nt: TGTGCCAGCAGTTTTTCCACTGTGAACACTGAAGCTTTCTTT

v_gene: TRBV13
abundance: NA
j_gene: TRBJ2-7
d_gene: NA
CDR3aa: CASSTGSNEQYF
CDR3nt: TGTGCCAGCAGCACGGGGAGCAACGAGCAGTACTTC

v_gene: TRBV19
abundance: NA
j_gene: TRBJ2-3
d_gene: TRBD2
CDR3aa: CASSIIQRGRTDTQYF
CDR3nt: TGTGCCAGTAGTATAATACAGCGGGGGCGCACAGATACGCAGTATTTT

v_gene: TRBV2
abundance: NA
j_gene: TRBJ2-7
d_gene: TRBD2
CDR3aa: CASRTSGGDEQYF
CDR3nt: TGTGCCAGCAGAACTAGCGGGGGCGACGAGCAGTACTTC

v_gene: TRBV5-6
abundance: once
j_gene: TRBJ2-7
d_gene: NA
CDR3aa: CASSLTRNRYEQYF
CDR3nt: TGTGCCAGCAGCTTAACGAGGAATCGGTACGAGCAGTACTTC

v_gene: TRBV28
abundance: NA
j_gene: TRBJ1-5
d_gene: NA
CDR3aa: CASSDWTGNQPQHF
CDR3nt: TGTGCCAGCAGTGACTGGACAGGCAATCAGCCCCAGCATTTT

v_gene: TRBV5-5
abundance: NA
j_gene: TRBJ2-7
d_gene: NA
CDR3aa: CASSLSRAYEQYF
CDR3nt: TGTGCCAGCAGCTTGTCCAGGGCCTACGAGCAGTACTTC

v_gene: TRBV28
abundance: NA
j_gene: TRBJ2-5
d_gene: TRBD1
CDR3aa: CASSLDRVGETQYF
CDR3nt: TGTGCCAGCAGTTTGGACAGGGTGGGTGAGACCCAGTACTTC

v_gene: TRBV27
abundance: NA
j_gene: TRBJ2-5
d_gene: TRBD2
CDR3aa: CASSLSALAGFQETQYF
CDR3nt: TGTGCCAGCAGTTTATCGGCGCTAGCGGGCTTCCAAGAGACCCAGTACTTC

v_gene: TRBV30
abundance: NA
j_gene: TRBJ1-6
d_gene: NA
CDR3aa: CAWTTGGARGSYNSPLHF
CDR3nt: TGTGCCTGGACCACCGGGGGGGCAAGGGGCTCCTATAATTCACCCCTCCACTTT

v_gene: TRBV19
abundance: once
j_gene: TRBJ2-1
d_gene: TRBD1
CDR3aa: CASSIVGTGYNEQFF
CDR3nt: TGTGCCAGTAGTATTGTCGGGACAGGTTACAATGAGCAGTTCTTC

v_gene: TRBV6-5
abundance: NA
j_gene: TRBJ1-6
d_gene: NA
CDR3aa: CASSYSRQARSPLHF
CDR3nt: TGTGCCAGCAGTTACTCGAGACAGGCAAGGTCACCCCTCCACTTT

v_gene: TRBV18
abundance: NA
j_gene: TRBJ2-3
d_gene: TRBD1
CDR3aa: CASSRRTGTGTDTQYF
CDR3nt: TGTGCCAGCTCACGAAGGACAGGGACTGGCACAGATACGCAGTATTTT

v_gene: TRBV18
abundance: NA
j_gene: TRBJ1-3
d_gene: NA
CDR3aa: CASSPIDSGNTIYF
CDR3nt: TGTGCCAGCTCACCGATAGACTCTGGAAACACCATATATTTT

v_gene: TRBV19
abundance: NA
j_gene: TRBJ1-2
d_gene: NA
CDR3aa: CASSIEYGYTF
CDR3nt: TGTGCCAGTAGTATCGAGTATGGCTACACCTTC

v_gene: TRBV2
abundance: once
j_gene: TRBJ1-3
d_gene: NA
CDR3aa: CASSPFGRDSGNTIYF
CDR3nt: TGTGCCAGCAGTCCATTTGGGAGAGACTCTGGAAACACCATATATTTT

v_gene: TRBV3-1/TRBV3-2
abundance: NA
j_gene: TRBJ2-7
d_gene: TRBD2
CDR3aa: CASSPSGLGSSYEQYF
CDR3nt: TGTGCCAGCAGCCCCTCGGGACTAGGGAGCTCCTACGAGCAGTACTTC

v_gene: TRBV4-2
abundance: once
j_gene: TRBJ2-3
d_gene: TRBD2
CDR3aa: CASSSTGGGGVDTQYF
CDR3nt: TGTGCCAGCAGCTCCACGGGGGGTGGGGGTGTGGATACGCAGTATTTT

v_gene: TRBV7-2
abundance: NA
j_gene: TRBJ2-2
d_gene: TRBD2
CDR3aa: CASSSNSGAGLSGELFF
CDR3nt: TGTGCCAGCAGCTCAAATAGCGGGGCCGGTCTATCTGGGGAGCTGTTTTTT

v_gene: TRBV4-1
abundance: NA
j_gene: TRBJ1-1
d_gene: NA
CDR3aa: CASSQVPLNTEAFF
CDR3nt: TGCGCCAGCAGCCAAGTCCCGTTGAACACTGAAGCTTTCTTT

v_gene: TRBV19
abundance: NA
j_gene: TRBJ2-1
d_gene: NA
CDR3aa: CASSIGRDRNEQFF
CDR3nt: TGTGCCAGTAGTATTGGTCGGGATCGCAATGAGCAGTTCTTC

v_gene: TRBV10-3
abundance: NA
j_gene: TRBJ1-1
d_gene: TRBD1
CDR3aa: CAIKNTGGMNTEAFF
CDR3nt: TGTGCCATCAAGAACACAGGGGGCATGAACACTGAAGCTTTCTTT

v_gene: TRBV6-4
abundance: NA
j_gene: TRBJ1-1
d_gene: NA
CDR3aa: CASSPGHRNTEAFF
CDR3nt: TGTGCCAGCAGTCCTGGTCACAGGAACACTGAAGCTTTCTTT

v_gene: TRBV27
abundance: once
j_gene: TRBJ1-2
d_gene: NA
CDR3aa: CASSIRDTHYGYTF
CDR3nt: TGTGCCAGCAGTATCCGGGACACCCACTATGGCTACACCTTC

v_gene: TRBV3-1/TRBV3-2
abundance: NA
j_gene: TRBJ1-1
d_gene: NA
CDR3aa: CASSQQEGTEAFF
CDR3nt: TGTGCCAGCAGCCAACAGGAGGGTACTGAAGCTTTCTTT

v_gene: TRBV9
abundance: NA
j_gene: TRBJ2-1
d_gene: TRBD2
CDR3aa: CASSPRLAGGNNEQFF
CDR3nt: TGTGCCAGCAGCCCGAGACTAGCGGGGGGCAACAATGAGCAGTTCTTC

v_gene: TRBV7-9
abundance: NA
j_gene: TRBJ2-3
d_gene: NA
CDR3aa: CASSFRGATTDTQYF
CDR3nt: TGTGCCAGCAGCTTTAGGGGTGCCACCACAGATACGCAGTATTTT

v_gene: TRBV28
abundance: NA
j_gene: TRBJ1-2
d_gene: NA
CDR3aa: CASSQTGGGYGYTF
CDR3nt: TGTGCCAGCAGTCAGACGGGGGGCGGCTATGGCTACACCTTC

v_gene: TRBV19
abundance: NA
j_gene: TRBJ2-1
d_gene: TRBD2
CDR3aa: CASSSSGRAYNEQFF
CDR3nt: TGTGCCAGTAGTAGTAGCGGGAGGGCCTACAATGAGCAGTTCTTC

v_gene: TRBV7-2
abundance: NA
j_gene: TRBJ2-1
d_gene: NA
CDR3aa: CASSLNFVEQFF
CDR3nt: TGTGCCAGCAGCTTAAATTTCGTCGAGCAGTTCTTC

v_gene: TRBV21-1
abundance: NA
j_gene: TRBJ1-3
d_gene: NA
CDR3aa: CASSLRTGQTGNTIYF
CDR3nt: TGTGCCAGCAGCCTACGGACAGGGCAGACTGGAAACACCATATATTTT

v_gene: TRBV3-1/TRBV3-2
abundance: NA
j_gene: TRBJ2-3
d_gene: TRBD2
CDR3aa: CASSYSGSGGDTQYF
CDR3nt: TGTGCCAGCAGCTATAGCGGGAGTGGGGGAGATACGCAGTATTTT

v_gene: TRBV7-9
abundance: NA
j_gene: TRBJ2-7
d_gene: TRBD1
CDR3aa: CASSLGPSRDRGGYEQYF
CDR3nt: TGTGCCAGCAGCTTAGGACCCTCCCGGGACAGGGGGGGTTACGAGCAGTACTTC

v_gene: TRBV28
abundance: NA
j_gene: TRBJ1-2
d_gene: TRBD1
CDR3aa: CASGTANYGYTF
CDR3nt: TGTGCCAGCGGGACAGCTAACTATGGCTACACCTTC

v_gene: TRBV25-1
abundance: NA
j_gene: TRBJ1-2
d_gene: NA
CDR3aa: CASSPPNTPNYGYTF
CDR3nt: TGTGCCAGCAGTCCCCCGAACACACCCAACTATGGCTACACCTTC

v_gene: TRBV4-2
abundance: few
j_gene: TRBJ1-2
d_gene: NA
CDR3aa: CASSPEDTHNYGYTF
CDR3nt: TGTGCCAGCAGCCCAGAGGACACGCACAACTATGGCTACACCTTC

v_gene: TRBV27
abundance: NA
j_gene: TRBJ1-5
d_gene: NA
CDR3aa: CASRGFSNQPQHF
CDR3nt: TGTGCCAGTCGAGGATTTAGCAATCAGCCCCAGCATTTT

v_gene: TRBV10-1
abundance: NA
j_gene: TRBJ2-1
d_gene: NA
CDR3aa: CASSESPGYEQFF
CDR3nt: TGCGCCAGCAGTGAGTCGCCCGGGTACGAGCAGTTCTTC

v_gene: TRBV2
abundance: NA
j_gene: TRBJ2-1
d_gene: TRBD1
CDR3aa: CASFTGTGFYNEQFF
CDR3nt: TGTGCCAGCTTTACCGGGACAGGGTTCTACAATGAGCAGTTCTTC